Each of the 11 T cell receptor beta chains below was sequenced from the same sample in a study of radiation and T cells in renal cell carcinoma. Regarding treatment: 15 Gy SBRT to primary tumor, nephrectomy 4 weeks later. Using immunoSEQ multiplex PCR, the repertoire was profiled, and TCRdb retains in-frame clones only, with some absent. The table lists 15,000 to 20,000 clones, roughly 50% of them singletons, with around 40% in the top ten. Sequences were derived from tumor tissue, sampled from a patient whose treatment included radiotherapy and nephrectomy. The receptors shown here come from a woman aged 60 to 75 with renal cell carcinoma.

The rearrangement joins TRBV2 to TRBJ1-4, with 10 bases lining up with TRBD1. The CDR3 covers 15 residues. The germline V gene has CDR1 SNHLY and CDR2 FYNNEI. The V gene end was trimmed by 6 bases and the J gene end by 5 bases; junction bases not matched to a gene: 6. The CDR3 DNA follows: TGTGCCAGCAGAGTGACAGGGGGCGGGAATGAAAAACTGTTTTTT. It is translated as CASRVTGGGNEKLFF.

J is TRBJ1-1 and V is TRBV4-3; D remains ambiguous. V lost 0 bases to trimming and J lost 1 base, with 12 bases between them. Looked up from germline, CDR1 is LGHNA and CDR2 is YSLEER. This CDR3 comprises 16 residues. The CDR3 spells CASSQDRGRGNTEAFF. The CDR3 bases are TGCGCCAGCAGCCAAGATCGAGGGCGAGGGAACACTGAAGCTTTCTTT.

This clone has at least ten counts. The genes are TRBV28 and TRBJ1-2, with 7 bases fitting TRBD1. J gave up 4 bases and V 2 bases, and 4 bases lay outside the gene matches. This CDR3 contains 14 residues. Per the germline V gene, CDR1 is MDHEN and CDR2 is SYDVKM. CDR3 in DNA: TGTGCCAGCAGTTTAATGTACAGGGGCTATGGCTACACCTTC. Its translation: CASSLMYRGYGYTF.

This clone was found a few times. The V and J genes are TRBV25-1 and TRBJ1-5; D is undetermined. The CDR3 loop spans 14 amino acids. CDR1 and CDR2 (germline): MGHDK, SYGVNS. The germline V and J ends were trimmed by 3 bases and 5 bases, with 11 bases remaining between them. CDR3 protein: CASSELEIHQPQHF. CDR3 coding DNA: TGTGCCAGCAGTGAGCTAGAAATTCATCAGCCCCAGCATTTT.

Sample share makes this clone medium-sized. The J gene is TRBJ2-7, the V gene TRBV30; D uncertain. This CDR3 has 14 amino acids. V gave up 5 bases and J gave up 0 bases, with 14 bases separating them. Germline lookup yields CDR1 GTSNPN and CDR2 SVGIG (reference sequence). The CDR3 DNA follows: TGTGCCTGGGGCGATGGACGCGTCTCCTACGAGCAGTACTTC. It translates to CAWGDGRVSYEQYF.

This clone has just a few counts. The chain has TRBV30 and TRBJ2-7, with D uncertain. Germline V CDR1 and CDR2: GTSNPN, SVGIG (reference sequence). The CDR3 extends over 14 amino acids. Trimming cost V 0 bases and J 0 bases, with 9 bases left between them. CDR3 in amino acids: CAWSVRRSSYEQYF. Written as DNA, the CDR3 is TGTGCCTGGAGTGTACGACGGAGCTCCTACGAGCAGTACTTC.

This rearrangement joins TRBV5-1 to TRBJ2-3; D gene ambiguous. The CDR3 runs to 15 residues. The V and J ends lost 3 bases and 5 bases respectively, with 16 bases between them. Germline V gene lookup returns CDR1 SGHRS and CDR2 YFSETQ. The CDR3 coding sequence is TGCGCCAGCAGCTCGTTCTTGGGGAAGGGAGATACGCAGTATTTT. Translation gives CASSSFLGKGDTQYF.

The chain uses TRBV9 and TRBJ2-3, with TRBD2 identical over 10 bases. V shed 0 bases and J 8 bases; nucleotides not matched to a gene: 9. This CDR3 has 16 residues. CDR1 is SGDLS and CDR2 is YYNGEE in the germline V gene. CDR3 sequence: CASSVGGSGGPFTQYF. For the CDR3, the DNA is TGTGCCAGCAGCGTAGGCGGTAGCGGGGGGCCCTTTACGCAGTATTTT.

The chain employs TRBV28 and TRBJ1-2; TRBD1 aligns across 10 bases. CDR1 and CDR2 from the germline V gene are MDHEN and SYDVKM. The V and J ends lost 5 bases and 7 bases, in that order; junction bases with no gene match: 7. This CDR3 is built from 14 residues. DNA for the CDR3: TGTGCCAGCAGTCTCACCGGGACAGGGGTTGGCTACACCTTC. The encoded protein is CASSLTGTGVGYTF.

The J gene is TRBJ2-2, the V gene TRBV9; the match to TRBD1 covers 10 bases. CDR3 length: 17 residues. Trimming removed 4 bases from V and 4 bases from J; junction bases left unmatched: 10. Germline CDR1 is SGDLS and CDR2 is YYNGEE. The CDR3 reads CASSLSGQGGFTGELFF. The CDR3 coding sequence is TGTGCCAGCAGCCTCTCCGGACAGGGGGGGTTCACCGGGGAGCTGTTTTTT.

The chain is built from TRBV9 and TRBJ2-2; tentative D call: TRBD2 (6 bases). The V end lost 1 base, the J end lost 5 bases, and 15 bases lay between the germline ends. Germline V gene lookup returns CDR1 SGDLS and CDR2 YYNGEE. The CDR3 is 16 residues long. The CDR3 nucleotides read TGTGCCAGCAGCGTAACGGCGGGGAGAAAAACCGGGGAGCTGTTTTTT. Protein: CASSVTAGRKTGELFF.